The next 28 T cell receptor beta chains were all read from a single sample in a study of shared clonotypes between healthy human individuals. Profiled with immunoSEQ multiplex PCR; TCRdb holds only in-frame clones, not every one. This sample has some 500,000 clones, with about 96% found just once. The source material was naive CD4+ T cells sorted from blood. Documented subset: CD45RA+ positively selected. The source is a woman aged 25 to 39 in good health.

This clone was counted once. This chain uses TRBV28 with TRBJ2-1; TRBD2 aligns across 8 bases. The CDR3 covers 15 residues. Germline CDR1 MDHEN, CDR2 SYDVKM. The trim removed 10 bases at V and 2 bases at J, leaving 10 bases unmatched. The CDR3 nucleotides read TGTGCCATTTTCGGGGGGGGTACTGCCTACAATGAGCAGTTCTTC. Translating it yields CAIFGGGTAYNEQFF.

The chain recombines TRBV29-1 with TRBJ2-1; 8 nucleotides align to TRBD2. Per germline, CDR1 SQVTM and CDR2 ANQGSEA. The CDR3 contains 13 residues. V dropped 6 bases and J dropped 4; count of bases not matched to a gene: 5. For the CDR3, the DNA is TGCAGCGTGTCGGGAGGGTGGTACAATGAGCAGTTCTTC. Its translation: CSVSGGWYNEQFF.

The CDR3 DNA is TGCGCCAGCAGCTGGGGGGTCCGTATGGACGAGCAGTACTTC. This translates into CASSWGVRMDEQYF. The chain recombines TRBV5-1 with TRBJ2-7, with TRBD2 as a possible D gene (6 bases). CDR3 length: 14 amino acids. The germline CDR1 and CDR2 sequences are SGHRS and YFSETQ. V was clipped by 3 bases and J by 5 bases, with 15 bases between them.

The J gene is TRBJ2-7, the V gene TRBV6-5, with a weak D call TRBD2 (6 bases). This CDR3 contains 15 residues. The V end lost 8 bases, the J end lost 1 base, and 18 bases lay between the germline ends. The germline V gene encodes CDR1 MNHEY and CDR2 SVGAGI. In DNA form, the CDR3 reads TGTGCCAGCCGTACTTTTGGGGAGGCTTCCTACGAGCAGTACTTC. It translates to CASRTFGEASYEQYF.

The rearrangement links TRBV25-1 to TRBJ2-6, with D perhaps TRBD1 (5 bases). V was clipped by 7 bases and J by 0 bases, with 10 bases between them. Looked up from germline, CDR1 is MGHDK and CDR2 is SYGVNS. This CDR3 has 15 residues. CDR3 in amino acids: CASISDSSGANVLTF. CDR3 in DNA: TGTGCCAGCATCTCCGACAGCTCTGGGGCCAACGTCCTGACTTTC.

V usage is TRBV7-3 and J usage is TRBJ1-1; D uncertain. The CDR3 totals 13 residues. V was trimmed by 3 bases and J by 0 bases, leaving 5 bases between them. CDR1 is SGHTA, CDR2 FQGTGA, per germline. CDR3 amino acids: CASSFQMNTEAFF. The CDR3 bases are TGTGCCAGCAGCTTCCAAATGAACACTGAAGCTTTCTTT.

The CDR3 is CASSRGQGRQTQYF. CDR3 coding DNA: TGTGCCAGCAGCAGGGGACAGGGGAGGCAGACCCAGTACTTC. The chain couples TRBV7-9 to TRBJ2-5; 10 bases line up with TRBD1. The CDR3 totals 14 residues. Germline-derived CDR1 and CDR2 are SEHNR and FQNEAQ (reference sequence). V dropped 5 bases and J dropped 6; count of bases not matched to a gene: 6.

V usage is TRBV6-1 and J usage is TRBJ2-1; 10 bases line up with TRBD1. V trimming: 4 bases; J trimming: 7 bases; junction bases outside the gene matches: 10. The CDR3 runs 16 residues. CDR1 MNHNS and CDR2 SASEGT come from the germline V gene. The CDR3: CASSGRLTGGFNEQFF. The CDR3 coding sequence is TGTGCCAGCAGTGGCCGGTTGACAGGGGGCTTTAATGAGCAGTTCTTC.

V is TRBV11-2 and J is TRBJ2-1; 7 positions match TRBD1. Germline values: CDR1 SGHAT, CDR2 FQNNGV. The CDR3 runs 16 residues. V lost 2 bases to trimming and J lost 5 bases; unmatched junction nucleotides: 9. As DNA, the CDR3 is TGTGCCAGCAGCTTAAACCTGGCCGGGACAGACAATGAGCAGTTCTTC. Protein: CASSLNLAGTDNEQFF. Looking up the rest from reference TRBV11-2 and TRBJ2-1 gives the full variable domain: EAGVAQSPRYKIIEKRQSVAFWCNPISGHATLYWYQQILGQGPKLLIQFQNNGVVDDSQLPKDRFSAERLKGVDSTLKIQPAKLEDSAVYLCASSLNLAGTDNEQFFGPGTRLTVL.

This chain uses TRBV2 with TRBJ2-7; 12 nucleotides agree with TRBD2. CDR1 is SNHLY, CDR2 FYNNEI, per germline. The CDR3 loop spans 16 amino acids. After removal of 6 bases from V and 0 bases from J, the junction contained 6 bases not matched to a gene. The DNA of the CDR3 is TGTGCCAGCAGCATTACTAGCGGGAGGCCCTCCTACGAGCAGTACTTC. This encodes CASSITSGRPSYEQYF.

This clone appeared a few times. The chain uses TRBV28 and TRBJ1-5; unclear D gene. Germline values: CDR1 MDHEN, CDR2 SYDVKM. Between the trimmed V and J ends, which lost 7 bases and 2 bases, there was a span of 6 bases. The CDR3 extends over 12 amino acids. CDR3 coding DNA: TGTGCCAGCAAGGTGGGCAATCAGCCCCAGCATTTT. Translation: CASKVGNQPQHF.

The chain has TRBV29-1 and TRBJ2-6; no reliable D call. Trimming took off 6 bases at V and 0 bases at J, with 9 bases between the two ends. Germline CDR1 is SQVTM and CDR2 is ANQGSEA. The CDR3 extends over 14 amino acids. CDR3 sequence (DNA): TGCAGCGTCAAATGGCCCTCTGGGGCCAACGTCCTGACTTTC. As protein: CSVKWPSGANVLTF.

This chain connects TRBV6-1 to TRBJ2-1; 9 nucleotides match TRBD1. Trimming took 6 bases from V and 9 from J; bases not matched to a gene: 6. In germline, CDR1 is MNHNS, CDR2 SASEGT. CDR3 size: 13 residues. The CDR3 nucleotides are TGTGCCAGCAGCTGGACAGGGGAAGGTGAGCAGTTCTTC. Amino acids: CASSWTGEGEQFF.

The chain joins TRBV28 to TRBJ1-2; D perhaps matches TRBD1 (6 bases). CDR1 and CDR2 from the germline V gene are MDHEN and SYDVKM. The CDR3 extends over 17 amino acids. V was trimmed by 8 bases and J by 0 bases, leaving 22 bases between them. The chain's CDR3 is CASHTIHRDKANYGYTF. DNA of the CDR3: TGTGCCAGCCATACTATTCACCGGGACAAAGCTAACTATGGCTACACCTTC.

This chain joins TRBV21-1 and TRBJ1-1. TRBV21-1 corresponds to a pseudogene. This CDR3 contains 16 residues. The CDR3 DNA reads TGTGCCAGCAGCCGAACCATAGCTACACATCGCACTGAAGCTTTCTTT. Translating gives CASSRTIATHRTEAFF.

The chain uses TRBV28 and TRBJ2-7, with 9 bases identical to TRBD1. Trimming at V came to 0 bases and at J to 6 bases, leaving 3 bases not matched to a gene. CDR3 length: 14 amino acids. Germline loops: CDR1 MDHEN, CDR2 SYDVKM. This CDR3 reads CASSLWDRGGEQYF. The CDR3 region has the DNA TGTGCCAGCAGTTTATGGGACAGGGGAGGCGAGCAGTACTTC.

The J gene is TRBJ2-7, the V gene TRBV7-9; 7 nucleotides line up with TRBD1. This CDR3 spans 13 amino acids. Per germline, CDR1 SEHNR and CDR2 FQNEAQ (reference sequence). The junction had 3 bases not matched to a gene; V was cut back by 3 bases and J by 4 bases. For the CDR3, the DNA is TGTGCCAGCAGCTTGGAACAGGGGTACGAGCAGTACTTC. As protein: CASSLEQGYEQYF.

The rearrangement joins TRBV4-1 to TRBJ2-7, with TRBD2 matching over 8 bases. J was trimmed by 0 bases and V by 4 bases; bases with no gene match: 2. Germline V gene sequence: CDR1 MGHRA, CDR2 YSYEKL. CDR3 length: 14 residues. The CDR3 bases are TGCGCCAGCAGCCGAGCGGGAGCCTCCTACGAGCAGTACTTC. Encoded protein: CASSRAGASYEQYF.

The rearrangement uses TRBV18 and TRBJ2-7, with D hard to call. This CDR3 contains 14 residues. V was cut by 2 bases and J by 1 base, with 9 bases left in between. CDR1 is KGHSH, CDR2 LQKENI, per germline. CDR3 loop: CASSPGIESYEQYF. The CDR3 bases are TGTGCCAGCTCACCAGGTATTGAGTCCTACGAGCAGTACTTC. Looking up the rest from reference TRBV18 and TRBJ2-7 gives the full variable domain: NAGVMQNPRHLVRRRGQEARLRCSPMKGHSHVYWYRQLPEEGLKFMVYLQKENIIDESGMPKERFSAEFPKEGPSILRIQQVVRGDSAAYFCASSPGIESYEQYFGPGTRLTVT.

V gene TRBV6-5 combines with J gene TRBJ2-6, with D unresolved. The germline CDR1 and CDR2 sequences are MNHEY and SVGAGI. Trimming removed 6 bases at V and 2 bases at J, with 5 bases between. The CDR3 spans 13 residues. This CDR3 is CASRETGANVLTF. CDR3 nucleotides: TGTGCCAGCAGGGAGACTGGGGCCAACGTCCTGACTTTC.

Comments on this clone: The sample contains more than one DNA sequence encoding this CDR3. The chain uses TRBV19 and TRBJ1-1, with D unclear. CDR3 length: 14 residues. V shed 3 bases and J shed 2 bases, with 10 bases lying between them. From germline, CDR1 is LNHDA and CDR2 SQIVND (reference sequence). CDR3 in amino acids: CASSIRATNTEAFF. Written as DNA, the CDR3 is TGTGCCAGTAGTATTCGCGCGACCAACACTGAAGCTTTCTTT.

This CDR3 reads CASSPGGNSNQPQHF. CDR3 nucleotides: TGTGCCAGCAGTCCAGGGGGAAATAGCAATCAGCCCCAGCATTTT. V usage is TRBV28 and J usage is TRBJ1-5, with 7 bases that match TRBD1. The CDR3 extends over 15 amino acids. V lost 5 bases, J lost 0 bases, and 4 bases stayed unmatched. In germline, CDR1 is MDHEN, CDR2 SYDVKM. Filled out from reference TRBV28 and TRBJ1-5, the complete variable domain reads DVKVTQSSRYLVKRTGEKVFLECVQDMDHENMFWYRQDPGLGLRLIYFSYDVKMKEKGDIPEGYSVSREKKERFSLILESASTNQTSMYLCASSPGGNSNQPQHFGDGTRLSIL.

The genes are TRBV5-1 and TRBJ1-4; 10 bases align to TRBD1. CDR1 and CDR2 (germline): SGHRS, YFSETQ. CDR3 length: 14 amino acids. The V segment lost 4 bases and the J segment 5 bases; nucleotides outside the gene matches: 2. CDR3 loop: CASSQDRGNEKLFF. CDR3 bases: TGCGCCAGCAGCCAGGACAGGGGGAATGAAAAACTGTTTTTT.

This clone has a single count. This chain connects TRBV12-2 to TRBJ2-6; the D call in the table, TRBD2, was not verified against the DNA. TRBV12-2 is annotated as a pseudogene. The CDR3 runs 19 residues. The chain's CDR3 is CASRASSGRSVPGANVLTF. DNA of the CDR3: TGTGCAAGTCGCGCCTCTAGCGGGAGGAGTGTCCCTGGGGCCAACGTCCTGACTTTC.

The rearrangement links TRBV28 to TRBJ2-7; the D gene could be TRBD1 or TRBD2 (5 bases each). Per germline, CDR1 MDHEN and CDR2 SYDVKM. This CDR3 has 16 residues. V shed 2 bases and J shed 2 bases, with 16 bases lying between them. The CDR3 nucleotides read TGTGCCAGCAGTTTACCGGGACCGACCTCAACCTACGAGCAGTACTTC. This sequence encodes CASSLPGPTSTYEQYF.

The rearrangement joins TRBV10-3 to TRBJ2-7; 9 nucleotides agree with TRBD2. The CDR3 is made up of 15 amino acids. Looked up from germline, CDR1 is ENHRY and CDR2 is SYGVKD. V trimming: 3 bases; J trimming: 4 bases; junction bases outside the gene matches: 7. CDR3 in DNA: TGTGCCATCAGTGATGGCGGACTAGCGTCTTACGAGCAGTACTTC. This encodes CAISDGGLASYEQYF.

CDR3 sequence (DNA): TGTGCCAGCAGCGAAGGGACTAACTTTGCTGAGCAGTTCTTC. Its protein product is CASSEGTNFAEQFF. The chain couples TRBV9 to TRBJ2-1, with TRBD2 matching 7 bases. Germline-derived CDR1 and CDR2 are SGDLS and YYNGEE. V was clipped by 3 bases and J by 9 bases; unmatched bases: 9. CDR3 size: 14 residues.

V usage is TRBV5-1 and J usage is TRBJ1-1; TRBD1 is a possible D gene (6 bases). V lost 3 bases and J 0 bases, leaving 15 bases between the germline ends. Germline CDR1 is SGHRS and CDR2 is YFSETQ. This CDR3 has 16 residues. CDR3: CASSSRRQDMNTEAFF. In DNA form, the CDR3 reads TGCGCCAGCAGCTCAAGACGACAGGACATGAACACTGAAGCTTTCTTT.